The sequence of this T cell receptor (beta chain) was determined in a study of blood T cells in healthy people across ages. Whole-study findings and limits: Among T cells, TCR beta diversity per million cells dropped roughly linearly as age rose.

Next came a second PCR, run for about 7 to 12 cycles, which used a sample-barcoded 5' primer along with a J-beta primer mix. Researchers report that a template-switch adaptor with 12 random nucleotides tagged each cDNA molecule. TCRdb re-analysed the 5' RACE reads in MiXCR, keeping a single row per CDR3 protein. This sample has about 730,000 distinct CDR3 sequences; around 40% occur once, and the top ten carry about 20%. Extraction of total RNA produced a minimum of 5 micrograms from each sample. Germline assignment: CDR1 ENHRY and CDR2 SYGVKD. The CDR3 totals 11 residues. A few counts support this clonotype. Its cognate antigen is unknown.

This TCR was recovered from an older woman in good health. This chain links TRBV10-3 with TRBJ2-5; D unresolved. The J call may be incorrect, as the DNA end agrees better with TRBJ2-7. Material for sequencing was blood. CDR3 in DNA: TGTGCAAACTCTCTCGGCGACGAGCAGTACTTC. Translating it yields CANSLGDEQYF.